Below, 9 T cell receptor beta chains from the same sample are listed, as sequenced in a study of CD8+ T cells in alopecia areata. As the sequencing template, cDNA was produced by extracting RNA and reverse transcribing it. The table came from immunoSEQ multiplex PCR; TCRdb's copy has only in-frame clones and leaves some out. The table has about 210,000 clones, over 60% seen once. Treatment noted: oral pan-JAK inhibitor, 5-10 mg twice daily. This material consisted of CD4+ T cells sorted from blood, taken at week 4, from a patient treated with tofacitinib. Receptors originate from a human donor with alopecia areata.

The gene calls are TRBV9 and TRBJ1-2; D is unclear. CDR1 is SGDLS and CDR2 is YYNGEE in the germline V gene. The CDR3 sequence is 12 residues long. Deletions cut 5 bases from V and 1 base from J, with 6 bases between. CDR3 DNA: TGTGCCAGCAGTTCCAATAACTATGGCTACACCTTC. Amino acid sequence: CASSSNNYGYTF.

The chain carries TRBV7-2 and TRBJ2-2, with D possibly matching TRBD1 (6 bases). The CDR3 runs 14 residues. V was shortened by 3 bases and J by 6 bases, with 11 bases between the two germline ends. Looked up from germline, CDR1 is SGHTA and CDR2 is FQGNSA. The CDR3 is CASSFRAGAGELFF. For the CDR3, the DNA is TGTGCCAGCAGCTTTAGAGCAGGGGCCGGGGAGCTGTTTTTT.

The gene calls are TRBV30 and TRBJ2-3; 10 nucleotides align to TRBD1. The junction had 7 bases not matched to a gene; V was cut back by 5 bases and J by 2 bases. This CDR3 region has 15 residues. CDR1 and CDR2 from the germline V gene are GTSNPN and SVGIG (reference sequence). For the CDR3, the DNA is TGTGCCTGGGGACAGGGGGACAGAAACACAGATACGCAGTATTTT. Residues: CAWGQGDRNTDTQYF.

V gene TRBV25-1 combines with J gene TRBJ2-1, with 8 bases aligning to TRBD2. With V trimmed by 2 bases and J by 1 base, 10 bases remained unmatched. The V gene's germline CDR1 is MGHDK and CDR2 SYGVNS. The CDR3 length is 18 residues. CDR3 in amino acids: CASSEAFGRGGSYNEQFF. The CDR3 DNA is TGTGCCAGCAGTGAAGCCTTTGGCCGCGGGGGGTCCTACAATGAGCAGTTCTTC.

This clone was seen more than once but under ten times. This rearrangement joins TRBV7-2 to TRBJ2-1; D may be TRBD2 (5 bases). Germline V lookup: CDR1 SGHTA, CDR2 FQGNSA. Trimming stripped 6 bases from V and 10 bases from J, with 16 bases between. The CDR3 sequence is 13 residues long. CDR3 bases: TGTGCCAGCAGAACCCCCGGGGTAGGGGAGCAGTTCTTC. As protein: CASRTPGVGEQFF. The full variable domain, with the rest looked up from reference TRBV7-2 and TRBJ2-1, is GAGVSQSPSNKVTEKGKDVELRCDPISGHTALYWYRQSLGQGLEFLIYFQGNSAPDKSGLPSDRFSAERTGGSVSTLTIQRTQQEDSAVYLCASRTPGVGEQFFGPGTRLTVL.

This clone was counted a few times. V is TRBV11-2 and J is TRBJ2-4; no clear D. This CDR3 has 15 residues. Trimming took off 7 bases at V and 1 base at J, with 14 bases between the two ends. Germline V CDR1 and CDR2: SGHAT, FQNNGV. The CDR3 DNA reads TGTGCCAGCACCACCACCCCCGTGGCCAAAAACATTCAGTACTTC. Protein: CASTTTPVAKNIQYF.

This clone is a singleton in its sample. This sequence joins TRBV6-5 and TRBJ2-7; maybe TRBD1 (6 bases). Germline values: CDR1 MNHEY, CDR2 SVGAGI. V dropped 2 bases and J dropped 10 bases, with 9 bases sitting between them. The CDR3 contains 11 residues. Here the CDR3 reads CASSYPGHQYF. The CDR3 DNA reads TGTGCCAGCAGTTACCCGGGACATCAGTACTTC.

This clone was detected only a few times. CDR3 bases: TGTGCCAGCAGCTTGGGTTCTGACACCGGGGAGCTGTTTTTT. Protein product: CASSLGSDTGELFF. The chain employs TRBV5-4 and TRBJ2-2; no definite D call. V lost 0 bases to trimming and J lost 3 bases, with 6 bases between them. Germline loops: CDR1 SGHNT, CDR2 YYREEE (reference sequence). This CDR3 region has 14 residues.

This clone was detected only a few times. The rearrangement joins TRBV30 to TRBJ1-6; a weak D match, TRBD1 (5 bases). This CDR3 spans 14 amino acids. Germline V gene sequence: CDR1 GTSNPN, CDR2 SVGIG (reference sequence). Trimming cost V 3 bases and J 10 bases, with 16 bases left between them. For the CDR3, the DNA is TGTGCCTGGAGCAGGGACTCGGGCAGCTCACCCCTCCACTTT. It encodes CAWSRDSGSSPLHF.